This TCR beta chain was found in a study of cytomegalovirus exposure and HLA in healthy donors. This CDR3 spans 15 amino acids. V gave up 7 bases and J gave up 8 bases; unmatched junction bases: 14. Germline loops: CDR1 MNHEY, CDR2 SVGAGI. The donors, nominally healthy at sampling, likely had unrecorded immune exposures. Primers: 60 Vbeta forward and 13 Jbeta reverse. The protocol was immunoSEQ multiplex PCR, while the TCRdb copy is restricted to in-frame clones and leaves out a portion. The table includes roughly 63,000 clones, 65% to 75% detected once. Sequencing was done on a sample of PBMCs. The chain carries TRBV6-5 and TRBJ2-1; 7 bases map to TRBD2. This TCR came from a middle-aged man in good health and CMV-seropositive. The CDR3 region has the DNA TGTGCCAGCACCTACGTTGGGGGGGGAGGCTATGAGCAGTTCTTC. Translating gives CASTYVGGGGYEQFF.